The TCR beta chain under discussion was sequenced for a study of blood T cell repertoires in COVID-19. TCRdb's table, derived via immunoSEQ multiplex PCR, lists solely in-frame clones and lacks some. The data contain approximately 210,000 clones, roughly nine tenths of them singletons. Trimming stripped 2 bases from V and 5 bases from J, with 10 bases between. Germline V gives CDR1 MNHNY, CDR2 SVGAGI (reference sequence). The CDR3 contains 14 residues. The clonotype was recovered from a woman between 65 and 79 years old with acute or convalescent COVID-19. The source material was peripheral blood. The chain joins TRBV6-6 to TRBJ2-1, with D tentatively TRBD1 (6 bases). This CDR3 is CASSYPGQDNEQFF. In DNA form, the CDR3 reads TGTGCCAGCAGTTACCCGGGACAAGACAATGAGCAGTTCTTC.